A selection of T cell receptor beta chains follows, all from one sample in a study of T-cell reconstitution after alpha-beta-depleted transplantation in children. MiXCR, run by TCRdb on the PCR reads, gives a single entry per CDR3 protein. The sample lists hundreds of thousands of distinct CDR3 sequences; roughly 17% were seen once. Here the sequenced sample was PBMCs, mostly from graft donor cells, taken 360 days after TCRalphabeta/CD19-depleted stem cell transplant. These receptors all come from a male patient under 10 years old who had a stem cell transplant for acute lymphoblastic leukemia, so the T cells may come from the graft donor. CDR3s include the opening cysteine and the closing phenylalanine or tryptophan. Fields, in order: clone size, J gene, D gene, V gene, CDR3 DNA, CDR3 protein. A D gene is named only where the DNA matches it firmly. Clone size is stated in some rows and not others, as once, few, many or a class when expanded.

size: few; J: TRBJ2-2; D: -; V: TRBV24-1; DNA: TGTGCCACCAGTGAGAACAGGGATAACACCGGGGAGCTGTTTTTT; CDR3: CATSENRDNTGELFF
size: many; J: TRBJ1-1; D: TRBD1; V: TRBV12-3/TRBV12-4; DNA: TGTGCCAGCAAATCCCGGGACAGGGACACTGAAGCTTTCTTT; CDR3: CASKSRDRDTEAFF
size: -; J: TRBJ2-1; D: -; V: TRBV4-1; DNA: TGCGCCAGCAGCCACCACTCTGAAAAGGTGGATGAGCAGTTCTTC; CDR3: CASSHHSEKVDEQFF
size: once; J: TRBJ2-5; D: -; V: TRBV5-6; DNA: TGTGCCAGCAGCTTGGCCACCAGCTGGAAGACCCAGTACTTC; CDR3: CASSLATSWKTQYF
size: -; J: TRBJ1-2; D: -; V: TRBV4-3; DNA: TGCGCCAGCAGCCAAGACCTAGGGACCGTAGCTAACTATGGCTACACCTTC; CDR3: CASSQDLGTVANYGYTF
size: -; J: TRBJ1-4; D: -; V: TRBV20-1; DNA: TGCAGTGCTAGGAGCCCAACGGGTGAAAAACTGTTTTTT; CDR3: CSARSPTGEKLFF
size: few; J: TRBJ2-6; D: -; V: TRBV4-1; DNA: TGCGCCAGCAGCCCCATCATTGGGAACTCTGGGGCCAACGTCCTGACTTTC; CDR3: CASSPIIGNSGANVLTF
size: few; J: TRBJ2-1; D: TRBD1; V: TRBV20-1; DNA: TGCAGTGCTAGAGATCCCAGGGGGAATGAGCAGTTCTTC; CDR3: CSARDPRGNEQFF
size: -; J: TRBJ2-5; D: -; V: TRBV12-3/TRBV12-4; DNA: TGTGCCAGCAGTTTATGGTTAGCCGGGGAACTTCTTAAAGAGACCCAGTACTTC; CDR3: CASSLWLAGELLKETQYF
size: -; J: TRBJ1-2; D: -; V: TRBV20-1; DNA: TGCAGTGCTAGCCAGGGGCCGCAGGGGTATGGCTACACCTTC; CDR3: CSASQGPQGYGYTF
size: few; J: TRBJ2-1; D: TRBD2; V: TRBV4-2; DNA: TGTGCCAGCAGCCAAGGCCCTAGCGGGAGGTTGGTATACAATGAGCAGTTCTTC; CDR3: CASSQGPSGRLVYNEQFF
size: -; J: TRBJ2-1; D: TRBD2; V: TRBV12-3/TRBV12-4; DNA: TGTGCCAGCAGCCTGGGACTAGCGGGAGAGCAGTTCTTC; CDR3: CASSLGLAGEQFF
size: -; J: TRBJ2-7; D: -; V: TRBV20-1; DNA: TGCAGTGCGTTCGCTGCCTCCTACGAGCAGTACTTC; CDR3: CSAFAASYEQYF
size: -; J: TRBJ2-3; D: TRBD2; V: TRBV9; DNA: TGTGCCAGCAGCGTAGATGGCGGGAGAGCGGATACGCAGTATTTT; CDR3: CASSVDGGRADTQYF
size: -; J: TRBJ2-7; D: -; V: TRBV7-2; DNA: TGTGCCAGCAGCTTTATACAGTCCACGACCTACGAGCAGTACTTC; CDR3: CASSFIQSTTYEQYF
size: few; J: TRBJ2-5; D: TRBD2; V: TRBV5-6; DNA: TGTGCCAGCAGCGGGGTGGGAGGGGACGAGACCCAGTACTTC; CDR3: CASSGVGGDETQYF
size: once; J: TRBJ2-3; D: -; V: TRBV7-2; DNA: TGTGCCAGCAGGCACGACTGGACTGAACGCACAGATACGCAGTATTTT; CDR3: CASRHDWTERTDTQYF
size: few; J: TRBJ2-3; D: TRBD2; V: TRBV29-1; DNA: TGCAGCGTTGGAACCGGGACTAGCGGCCCAGATACGCAGTATTTT; CDR3: CSVGTGTSGPDTQYF
size: few; J: TRBJ1-1; D: TRBD1; V: TRBV2; DNA: TGTGCCAGCAGTGAGGGACAGGGATTCACTGAAGCTTTCTTT; CDR3: CASSEGQGFTEAFF
size: few; J: TRBJ2-1; D: -; V: TRBV25-1; DNA: TGTGCCAGCAGTGCCACTTTGTACAATGAGCAGTTCTTC; CDR3: CASSATLYNEQFF
size: few; J: TRBJ1-3; D: -; V: TRBV7-9; DNA: TGTGCCAGCAGCATCGGGACTCTAAGCTCTGGAAACACCATATATTTT; CDR3: CASSIGTLSSGNTIYF
size: -; J: TRBJ2-1; D: -; V: TRBV20-1; DNA: TGCAGTGCTAGAGACTTGGCGGCTCGGTTTTACAATGAGCAGTTCTTC; CDR3: CSARDLAARFYNEQFF
size: -; J: TRBJ1-3; D: -; V: TRBV4-3; DNA: TGCGCCAGCAGCCAAGAGCCCTGGAGGGGCGGAAACACCATATATTTT; CDR3: CASSQEPWRGGNTIYF
size: few; J: TRBJ2-1; D: TRBD2; V: TRBV10-3; DNA: TGTGCCATCAGCACGGGACTAGCGGGAGGGGGTGAGCAGTTCTTC; CDR3: CAISTGLAGGGEQFF
size: many; J: TRBJ2-7; D: -; V: TRBV4-3; DNA: TGCGCCAGCTCCCTGGGGAGGCTTAACGAGCAGTACTTC; CDR3: CASSLGRLNEQYF
size: many; J: TRBJ2-5; D: -; V: TRBV29-1; DNA: TGCAGCGTTCGGAGGGGAGCTGACGAAGAGACCCAGTACTTC; CDR3: CSVRRGADEETQYF
size: many; J: TRBJ2-3; D: -; V: TRBV4-3; DNA: TGCGCCAGCAGCCCATTGCTAGGTGGAGATACGCAGTATTTT; CDR3: CASSPLLGGDTQYF
size: few; J: TRBJ1-3; D: -; V: TRBV28; DNA: TGTGCCAGCAGCCGCATGGGGGGCTCTGGAAACACCATATATTTT; CDR3: CASSRMGGSGNTIYF
size: few; J: TRBJ2-7; D: -; V: TRBV28; DNA: TGTGCCAGCGGGGGTCCCTACGAGCAGTACTTC; CDR3: CASGGPYEQYF
size: many; J: TRBJ2-1; D: TRBD2; V: TRBV28; DNA: TGTGCCAGCAGTCCCGCACCGGGACTAGCGGGAGGGAATGAGCAGTTCTTC; CDR3: CASSPAPGLAGGNEQFF
size: many; J: TRBJ1-5; D: TRBD1; V: TRBV6-4; DNA: TGTGCCAGCAGGACCTCGGACAGGGATGTCCAGAGCAATCAGCCCCAGCATTTT; CDR3: CASRTSDRDVQSNQPQHF
size: many; J: TRBJ2-1; D: TRBD2; V: TRBV4-1; DNA: TGCGCCAGCAGCCAAGAGACCCCTAGCGGGAACCTCTACAATGAGCAGTTCTTC; CDR3: CASSQETPSGNLYNEQFF
size: many; J: TRBJ2-3; D: TRBD1; V: TRBV3-1; DNA: TGTGCCAGCAGCCAAAACAGGGGGACAAGCACAGATACGCAGTATTTT; CDR3: CASSQNRGTSTDTQYF
size: medium-sized; J: TRBJ2-7; D: -; V: TRBV12-3/TRBV12-4; DNA: TGTGCCAGCAGTTCGCCCGGAAGGTTATACTACGAGCAGTACTTC; CDR3: CASSSPGRLYYEQYF
size: few; J: TRBJ2-3; D: -; V: TRBV12-3/TRBV12-4; DNA: TGTGCCAGCAGTTCTTACCTCTCAGCCTCTAGCACAGATACGCAGTATTTT; CDR3: CASSSYLSASSTDTQYF
size: -; J: TRBJ2-2; D: -; V: TRBV7-2; DNA: TGTGCCAGCAGCTTGGGAAAGTGGGAGCTGTTTTTT; CDR3: CASSLGKWELFF